A selection of T cell receptor beta chains follows, all from one sample in a study of blood T cell repertoires in COVID-19. Using immunoSEQ multiplex PCR, the repertoire was profiled, and TCRdb retains in-frame clones only, with some absent. Of about 60,000 clones in the sample, more than 75% were seen once. Sequenced material: peripheral blood. The source of these receptors is a man aged 45-60 years with active or convalescent COVID-19. The CDR3 runs from the conserved cysteine through the conserved F or W. The D gene is left open where the match is weak. Not every row has a clone size; where given, it reads once, few, many or a size class.

j_gene	d_gene	v_gene	abundance	CDR3nt	CDR3aa
TRBJ1-1	-	TRBV6-1	-	TGTGCCAGCAGTGAACTCCCGGGTTCGAACACTGAAGCTTTCTTT	CASSELPGSNTEAFF
TRBJ1-5	-	TRBV12-3/TRBV12-4	-	TGTGCCAGCACCTATAGTAATCAGCCCCAGCATTTT	CASTYSNQPQHF
TRBJ2-5	-	TRBV12-3/TRBV12-4	-	TGTGCCAGCAGTTTTGACACGGAGACCCAGTACTTC	CASSFDTETQYF
TRBJ1-6	TRBD1	TRBV3-1/TRBV3-2	-	TGTGCCAGCAGCCCTGACAGGGGCCAGTGGTCACCCCTCCACTTT	CASSPDRGQWSPLHF
TRBJ1-3	-	TRBV30	few	TGTGCCAGCCATCAGGGTTTTGGAAACACCATATATTTT	CASHQGFGNTIYF
TRBJ2-1	-	TRBV7-8	-	TGTGCCAGCAGCCTAGAGCGGACGGTAGAGCAGTTCTTC	CASSLERTVEQFF
TRBJ2-7	-	TRBV5-1	once	TGCGCCAGCAGCTTGGGACTAGTGGGGCGTGAGCAGTACTTC	CASSLGLVGREQYF
TRBJ2-1	-	TRBV2	few	TGTGCCAGCAGTGAATTGAGAAATGAGCAGTTCTTC	CASSELRNEQFF
TRBJ1-1	-	TRBV29-1	once	TGCAGCGTTGGGTCCTTGGGAGGTGTGGGGGAGAACACTGAAGCTTTCTTT	CSVGSLGGVGENTEAFF
TRBJ1-4	-	TRBV23-1	-	TGCGCCAGCAGTGCCAGACAGATTCTTAATGAAAAACTGTTTTTT	CASSARQILNEKLFF
TRBJ2-7	TRBD2	TRBV2	-	TGTGCCAGCAGTGTTAGCGGGAGTATAACGTACGAGCAGTACTTC	CASSVSGSITYEQYF
TRBJ1-2	-	TRBV5-8	-	TGTGCCAGCAGGGACCGGCTAGGGGCGTATGGCTACACCTTC	CASRDRLGAYGYTF
TRBJ1-2	-	TRBV5-1	-	TGCGCCAGCACCTTACAGGGATCCTATGGCTACACCTTC	CASTLQGSYGYTF
TRBJ1-2	-	TRBV19	-	TGTGCCAGTAGTATAGTTCAGGGAATCGGCTATGGCTACACCTTC	CASSIVQGIGYGYTF
TRBJ2-2	TRBD2	TRBV9	-	TGTGCCAGCAGCCTAGCGGGAGTCACCGGGGAGCTGTTTTTT	CASSLAGVTGELFF
TRBJ2-1	TRBD2	TRBV27	once	TGTGCCAGCAGTCTTCTCGGGACTAGCGGAAACAATGAGCAGTTCTTC	CASSLLGTSGNNEQFF
TRBJ1-4	TRBD1	TRBV6-5	-	TGTGCCAGCAGAGTTGACAGGGTGACAAGCGAAAAACTGTTTTTT	CASRVDRVTSEKLFF
TRBJ2-7	TRBD2	TRBV5-4	-	TGTGCCAGCAGCCCCGGGACTAGCGGGAGGGCCGACGAGCAGTACTTC	CASSPGTSGRADEQYF
TRBJ2-6	-	TRBV28	-	TGTGCCAGCAGTCCAGGATTCTCTGGGGCCAACGTCCTGACTTTC	CASSPGFSGANVLTF
TRBJ1-2	-	TRBV4-2	-	TGTGCCAGCAGCCAAGATCGACAGTTTTATGGCTACACCTTC	CASSQDRQFYGYTF
TRBJ1-2	TRBD1	TRBV6-6	-	TGTGCCACCCTCCGGGACAGGGCTGGCTACACCTTC	CATLRDRAGYTF
TRBJ2-2	TRBD1	TRBV29-1	-	TGCAGCGCCTTGGACAGGGGTAGGACCGGGGAGCTGTTTTTT	CSALDRGRTGELFF
TRBJ2-3	-	TRBV7-7	-	TGTGCTAGCAGCTTAGACTTCACAGATACGCAGTATTTT	CASSLDFTDTQYF
TRBJ2-3	-	TRBV29-1	-	TGCAGCACCCAGTTCAGCACAGATACGCAGTATTTT	CSTQFSTDTQYF
TRBJ2-1	-	TRBV28	-	TGTGCCAGCAGTTCCCCGGGTCAGTCGGAGCAGTTCTTC	CASSSPGQSEQFF
TRBJ1-2	TRBD1	TRBV2	-	TGTGCCAGCAGTCTTACCCGGGACAGGGGAGAAAGTGGCTACACCTTC	CASSLTRDRGESGYTF
TRBJ2-7	TRBD1	TRBV7-9	-	TGTGCCAGCAGATACGGGGGACAGGGCGAGCAGTACTTC	CASRYGGQGEQYF
TRBJ1-4	TRBD1	TRBV7-9	-	TGTGCCAGCAGCTTATGGACAGGGGAGGAAAAACTGTTTTTT	CASSLWTGEEKLFF
TRBJ2-5	-	TRBV1	-	TGCACCAGCAGCCAAGCAGACAGGGCAGAGACCCAGTACTTC	CTSSQADRAETQYF
TRBJ2-1	TRBD2	TRBV11-3	once	TGTGCCAGCAGCCCCGCTAGCGGGACGTACAATGAGCAGTTCTTC	CASSPASGTYNEQFF
TRBJ2-7	TRBD1	TRBV2	-	TGTGCCAGCAGTGACGGGACAGCAGCCTACGAGCAGTACTTC	CASSDGTAAYEQYF
TRBJ1-5	-	TRBV2	few	TGTGCCAGCAGTGGACAGACGTCCAATCAGCCCCAGCATTTT	CASSGQTSNQPQHF
TRBJ2-2	-	TRBV18	-	TGTGCCAGCTCACCAGGGCAGAACTTAAACGGGGAGCTGTTTTTT	CASSPGQNLNGELFF
TRBJ2-1	TRBD1	TRBV5-1	-	TGCGCCAGCAGCCCCACGACAGGGGTCGGCAACAATGAGCAGTTCTTC	CASSPTTGVGNNEQFF
TRBJ1-2	-	TRBV29-1	once	TGCAGCGTTGAGTCAGACAGTAACTATGGCTACACCTTC	CSVESDSNYGYTF
TRBJ1-2	-	TRBV10-3	-	TGTGCCATCAGTGAGACGGGATACTATGGCTACACCTTC	CAISETGYYGYTF
TRBJ2-7	-	TRBV2	-	TGTGCCAGCAGTCTGAGCTCCTACGAGCAGTACTTC	CASSLSSYEQYF
TRBJ2-1	TRBD2	TRBV5-3	-	TGTGCCAGACGGCCTTCTGGCGGGGGACCAAACACCTACAATGAGCAGTTCTTC	CARRPSGGGPNTYNEQFF
TRBJ2-1	TRBD2	TRBV5-6	-	TGTGCCAGCAGAATTCGACTAGCGGGAGTCAATGAGCAGTTCTTC	CASRIRLAGVNEQFF
TRBJ2-3	TRBD1	TRBV19	-	TGTGCCAGTAGTCGCGATTCCGGACAGGGAGAAGAAGATACGCAGTATTTT	CASSRDSGQGEEDTQYF
TRBJ1-2	TRBD1	TRBV6-1	-	TGTGCTTCGGAGGGGGCTAATGGCTACACCTTC	CASEGANGYTF